The sequence of this T cell receptor (beta chain) was determined in a study of cytomegalovirus exposure and HLA in healthy donors. V was clipped by 3 bases and J by 6 bases, with 11 bases between them. This CDR3 contains 13 residues. The germline gives CDR1 MDHEN, CDR2 SYDVKM. Amplification used 60 Vbeta primers and 13 Jbeta primers. Some clones are missing from TCRdb's copy, which holds only in-frame ones; the method was immunoSEQ multiplex PCR. The sample lists 150,000 to 200,000 clones; around 80% were seen once. The receptor was isolated from a woman in her sixties in good health and CMV-seropositive. The sequenced sample consisted of PBMCs. The chain carries TRBV28 and TRBJ1-1; unclear D gene. The CDR3 nucleotides are TGTGCCAGCAGTTTCCCCCTCTCTTCTGAAGCTTTCTTT. Translation gives CASSFPLSSEAFF.